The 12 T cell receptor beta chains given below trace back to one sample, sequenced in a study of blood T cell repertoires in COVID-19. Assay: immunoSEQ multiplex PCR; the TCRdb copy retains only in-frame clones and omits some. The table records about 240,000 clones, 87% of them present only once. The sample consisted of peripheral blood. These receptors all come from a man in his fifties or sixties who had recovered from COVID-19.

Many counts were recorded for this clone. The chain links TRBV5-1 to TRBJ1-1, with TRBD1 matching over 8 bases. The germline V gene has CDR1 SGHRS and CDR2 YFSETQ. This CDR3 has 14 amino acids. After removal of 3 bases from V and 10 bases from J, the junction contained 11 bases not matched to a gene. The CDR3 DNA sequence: TGCGCCAGCAGCTCTCCCACAGGGGGTTCCGGAGCTTTCTTT. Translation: CASSSPTGGSGAFF.

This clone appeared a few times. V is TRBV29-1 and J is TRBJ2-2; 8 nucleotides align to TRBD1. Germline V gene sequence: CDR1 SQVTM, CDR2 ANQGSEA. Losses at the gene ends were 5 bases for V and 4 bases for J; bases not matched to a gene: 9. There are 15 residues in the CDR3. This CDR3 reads CSVSRTGGPTGELFF. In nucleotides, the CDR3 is TGCAGCGTTTCCCGTACAGGGGGACCCACCGGGGAGCTGTTTTTT.

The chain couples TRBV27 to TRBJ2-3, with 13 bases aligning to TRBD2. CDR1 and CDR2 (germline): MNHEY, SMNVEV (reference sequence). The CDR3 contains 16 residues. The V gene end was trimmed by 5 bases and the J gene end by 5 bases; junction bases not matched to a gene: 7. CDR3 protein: CASSTQLAGGKDTQYF. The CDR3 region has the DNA TGTGCCAGCAGTACCCAACTAGCGGGGGGGAAAGATACGCAGTATTTT.

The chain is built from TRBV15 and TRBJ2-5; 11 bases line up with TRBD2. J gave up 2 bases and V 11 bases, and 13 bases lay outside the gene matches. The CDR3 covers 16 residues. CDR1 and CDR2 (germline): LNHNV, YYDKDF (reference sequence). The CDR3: CAPEIAGGVQQETQYF. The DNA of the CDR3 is TGTGCCCCCGAAATAGCGGGGGGGGTACAACAAGAGACCCAGTACTTC.

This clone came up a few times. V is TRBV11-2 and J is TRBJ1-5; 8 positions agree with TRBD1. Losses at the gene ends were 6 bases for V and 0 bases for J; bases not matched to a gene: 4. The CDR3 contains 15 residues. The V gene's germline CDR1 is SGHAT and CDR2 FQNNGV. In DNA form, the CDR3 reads TGTGCCAGCAGGACAGGGGTCAATAGCAATCAGCCCCAGCATTTT. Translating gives CASRTGVNSNQPQHF.

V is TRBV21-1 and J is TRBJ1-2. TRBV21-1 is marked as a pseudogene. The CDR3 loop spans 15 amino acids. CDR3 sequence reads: CASSKALDTSPFSTF. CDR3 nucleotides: TGTGCCAGCAGCAAAGCGCTCGATACTTCCCCGTTCTCCACCTTC.

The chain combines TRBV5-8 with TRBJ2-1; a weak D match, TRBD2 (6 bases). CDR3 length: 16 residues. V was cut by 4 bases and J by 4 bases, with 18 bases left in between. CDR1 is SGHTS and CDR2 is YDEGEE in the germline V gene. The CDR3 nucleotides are TGTGCCAGCAGCCTGATCCGACTAGGGAAGTACAATGAGCAGTTCTTC. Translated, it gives CASSLIRLGKYNEQFF.

The CDR3 DNA sequence: TGTGCCAGCAGCCCCCCCTCGGGGATCGGGGAGCTGTTTTTT. Its translation is CASSPPSGIGELFF. The chain carries TRBV9 and TRBJ2-2; the D gene is possibly TRBD2 (5 bases). The CDR3 is 14 residues long. Germline-derived CDR1 and CDR2 are SGDLS and YYNGEE. V was trimmed by 4 bases and J by 7 bases, leaving 14 bases between them.

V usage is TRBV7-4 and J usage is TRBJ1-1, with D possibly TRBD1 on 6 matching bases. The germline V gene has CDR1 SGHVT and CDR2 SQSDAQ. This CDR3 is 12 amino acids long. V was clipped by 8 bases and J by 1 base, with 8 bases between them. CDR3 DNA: TGTGCCAGCGGACAGCCGAACACTGAAGCTTTCTTT. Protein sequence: CASGQPNTEAFF.

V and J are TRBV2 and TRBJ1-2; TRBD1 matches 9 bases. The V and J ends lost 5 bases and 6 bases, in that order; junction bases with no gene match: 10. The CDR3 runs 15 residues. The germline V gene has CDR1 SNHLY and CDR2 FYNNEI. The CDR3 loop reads CASSFPLGTGNGYTF. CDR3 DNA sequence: TGTGCCAGCAGTTTCCCTTTAGGGACAGGGAATGGCTACACCTTC. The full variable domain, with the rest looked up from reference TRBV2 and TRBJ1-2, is EPEVTQTPSHQVTQMGQEVILRCVPISNHLYFYWYRQILGQKVEFLVSFYNNEISEKSEIFDDQFSVERPDGSNFTLKIRSTKLEDSAMYFCASSFPLGTGNGYTFGSGTRLTVV.

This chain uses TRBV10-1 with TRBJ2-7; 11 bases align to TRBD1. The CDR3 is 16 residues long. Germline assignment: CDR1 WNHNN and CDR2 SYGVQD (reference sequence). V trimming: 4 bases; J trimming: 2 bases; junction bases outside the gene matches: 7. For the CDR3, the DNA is TGCGCCAGCAGTGCGGTCGCGGACAGGGGGCCCTACGAGCAGTACGTC. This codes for CASSAVADRGPYEQYV.

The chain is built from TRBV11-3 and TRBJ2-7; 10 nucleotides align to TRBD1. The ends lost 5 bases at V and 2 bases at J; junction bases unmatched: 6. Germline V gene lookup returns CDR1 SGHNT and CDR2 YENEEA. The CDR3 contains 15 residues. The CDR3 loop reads CASSMSGTGAYEQYF. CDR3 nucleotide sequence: TGTGCCAGCAGCATGAGTGGGACAGGGGCCTACGAGCAGTACTTC.